These T cell receptor beta chains were read from a single sample in a study of prognosis after radiotherapy for stage I lung cancer. From the multiplex PCR reads, TCRdb called clonotypes with MiXCR, one entry per CDR3 protein. The table includes about 59,000 distinct CDR3 sequences, approximately 25% detected once. Sequences were derived from PBMCs, sampled before or after stereotactic body radiation therapy (not recorded which). These receptor sequences come from a donor of 50 years or more with non-small cell lung cancer. CDR3s include the opening cysteine and the closing phenylalanine or tryptophan. A D gene is named only where the DNA matches it firmly. Only some rows state a clone size, as once, few, many or a class for expanded clones.

J: TRBJ1-5
V: TRBV5-5
D: TRBD1
size: many
DNA: TGTGCCAGCAGCACCGGACAGGGGACCCTTAATCAGCCCCAGCATTTT
CDR3: CASSTGQGTLNQPQHF

J: TRBJ2-7
V: TRBV7-9
D: -
size: many
DNA: TGTGCCAGCAGCTTAGCGGAGGCCTCTTTGAGCGAGCAGTACTTC
CDR3: CASSLAEASLSEQYF

J: TRBJ1-1
V: TRBV6-1
D: -
size: many
DNA: TGTGCCAGCAGTCCGACGGAGAACACTGAAGCTTTCTTT
CDR3: CASSPTENTEAFF

J: TRBJ2-7
V: TRBV6-2/TRBV6-3
D: TRBD1
size: many
DNA: TGTGCCAGCAGTTATGATTTCCGGGACAGGGGTTACGAGCAGTACTTC
CDR3: CASSYDFRDRGYEQYF

J: TRBJ2-3
V: TRBV5-6
D: -
size: many
DNA: TGTGCCAGCAGCTTGTTGCAGCGCACAGATACGCAGTATTTT
CDR3: CASSLLQRTDTQYF

J: TRBJ1-6
V: TRBV20-1
D: -
size: many
DNA: TGCACTTCGGCCGGGACGGTTAATTCACCCCTCCACTTT
CDR3: CTSAGTVNSPLHF

J: TRBJ1-5
V: TRBV29-1
D: -
size: many
DNA: TGCAGCGACCGGGGCCCTCTCAATCAGCCCCAGCATTTT
CDR3: CSDRGPLNQPQHF

J: TRBJ1-2
V: TRBV6-1
D: -
size: many
DNA: TGTGCCAGCAGCGACAGGCACTATGGCTACACCTTC
CDR3: CASSDRHYGYTF

J: TRBJ2-1
V: TRBV6-9
D: TRBD2
size: -
DNA: TGTGCCGGCAGTTGGCCTCCCTCCGGGACTAGCGGGAAGAATGAGCAGTTCTTC
CDR3: CAGSWPPSGTSGKNEQFF

J: TRBJ2-1
V: TRBV9
D: -
size: many
DNA: TGTGCCAGCAGCGTAGGTCAGGGCCGCCCAAACGACAATGAGCAGTTCTTC
CDR3: CASSVGQGRPNDNEQFF

J: TRBJ1-1
V: TRBV6-5
D: -
size: many
DNA: TGTGCCAGCAGTTACTCGAAAGGTACTGAAGCTTTCTTT
CDR3: CASSYSKGTEAFF

J: TRBJ2-2
V: TRBV19
D: -
size: many
DNA: TGTGCCAGTAGTATAGTACCTCTTCTCGGGGAGCTGTTTTTT
CDR3: CASSIVPLLGELFF

J: TRBJ1-3
V: TRBV4-1
D: TRBD1
size: -
DNA: TGCGCCAGCAGCCAAGAGACCCCACAGGGGGCAAGGGGAAACACCATATATTTT
CDR3: CASSQETPQGARGNTIYF

J: TRBJ1-2
V: TRBV29-1
D: -
size: many
DNA: TGCAGCGTCCCGGGGGGGATTGGCTACACCTTC
CDR3: CSVPGGIGYTF

J: TRBJ2-7
V: TRBV3-1
D: -
size: many
DNA: TGTGCCAGCAGCCAAGAAGGGATTTCGAACGAGCAGTACTTC
CDR3: CASSQEGISNEQYF

J: TRBJ1-2
V: TRBV29-1
D: -
size: many
DNA: TGCAGTGCCCTGGGGGGATCTAACTATGGCTACACCTTC
CDR3: CSALGGSNYGYTF

J: TRBJ1-1
V: TRBV3-1
D: -
size: many
DNA: TGTGCCAGCAGCCAAGAATCTGTGGTAATGAACACTGAAGCTTTCTTT
CDR3: CASSQESVVMNTEAFF

J: TRBJ2-1
V: TRBV5-1
D: TRBD2
size: many
DNA: TGCGCCAGCAGCTCCGGACTAGCGGGGGGCAATGAGCAGTTCTTC
CDR3: CASSSGLAGGNEQFF

J: TRBJ1-1
V: TRBV4-1
D: TRBD1
size: many
DNA: TGCGCCAGCAGCCAAGAGCCAGGGGGGATTGTCACTGAAGCTTTCTTT
CDR3: CASSQEPGGIVTEAFF

J: TRBJ2-3
V: TRBV5-1
D: -
size: many
DNA: TGCGCCAGCAGCTTGGCCGGGGGAGACACAGATACGCAGTATTTT
CDR3: CASSLAGGDTDTQYF

J: TRBJ2-6
V: TRBV7-9
D: -
size: many
DNA: TGTGCCAGCAGCTTAGGGGCAGGCTCTGGGGCCAACGTCCTGACTTTC
CDR3: CASSLGAGSGANVLTF

J: TRBJ2-1
V: TRBV6-1
D: TRBD1
size: -
DNA: TGTGCCAGCAGCAATACCCTAGGGACAGTTAATGAGCAGTTCTTC
CDR3: CASSNTLGTVNEQFF

J: TRBJ2-3
V: TRBV9
D: -
size: many
DNA: TGTGCCAGCAGCCCAGGAGGGGGGGATACGCAGTATTTT
CDR3: CASSPGGGDTQYF

J: TRBJ2-1
V: TRBV15
D: TRBD2
size: many
DNA: TGTGCCACCAGCAGAGATCGGCGACTAGCGGGGGCGTTAGAGCAGTTCTTC
CDR3: CATSRDRRLAGALEQFF

J: TRBJ1-5
V: TRBV19
D: -
size: many
DNA: TGTGCCACGAGGGGCAGCGCCCTCAATCAGCCCCAGCATTTT
CDR3: CATRGSALNQPQHF

J: TRBJ2-5
V: TRBV3-1
D: -
size: many
DNA: TGTGCCAGCAGTTACTCTCTCGGGTACCAAGAGACCCAGTACTTC
CDR3: CASSYSLGYQETQYF

J: TRBJ2-2
V: TRBV28
D: TRBD2
size: -
DNA: TGTGCCAGCAGTCACTATAGCGGGGCGAGGTCCGGGGAGCTGTTTTTT
CDR3: CASSHYSGARSGELFF

J: TRBJ2-7
V: TRBV6-5
D: -
size: many
DNA: TGTGCCAGCAGTTACTCTAATAACTACGAGCAGTACTTC
CDR3: CASSYSNNYEQYF

J: TRBJ1-6
V: TRBV20-1
D: -
size: -
DNA: TGCAGTGCTAGAGAGGGAGTCCGAGGAAAATATAATTCACCCCTCCACTTT
CDR3: CSAREGVRGKYNSPLHF

J: TRBJ2-1
V: TRBV7-8
D: TRBD2
size: many
DNA: TGTGCCAGCAGCGCGCTGGGGGGGGGTGAGCAGTTCTTC
CDR3: CASSALGGGEQFF

J: TRBJ1-4
V: TRBV11-2
D: -
size: many
DNA: TGTGCCAGCAGCCCAGAACGGGGTTACACTAATGAAAAACTGTTTTTT
CDR3: CASSPERGYTNEKLFF

J: TRBJ2-1
V: TRBV7-3
D: TRBD2
size: many
DNA: TGTGCCACCGGGACTAGCGGGGGTGGGGAGCAGTTCTTC
CDR3: CATGTSGGGEQFF

J: TRBJ1-1
V: TRBV6-1
D: -
size: many
DNA: TGTGCCAGCTGGTCTGTAAGCACTGAAGCTTTCTTT
CDR3: CASWSVSTEAFF

J: TRBJ2-2
V: TRBV6-2/TRBV6-3
D: TRBD1
size: -
DNA: TGTGCCGGCAGTCCCCAGGGGGCCGACACCGGGGATCTGTTTTTT
CDR3: CAGSPQGADTGDLFF

J: TRBJ2-2
V: TRBV28
D: -
size: many
DNA: TGTGCCAGCAGTTTGGGGGGCCCGAACACCGGGGAGCTGTTTTTT
CDR3: CASSLGGPNTGELFF

J: TRBJ2-7
V: TRBV3-1
D: -
size: many
DNA: TGTGCCAGCAGCCAAGACCCAGGGAGTCACGAGCAGTACTTC
CDR3: CASSQDPGSHEQYF

J: TRBJ2-2
V: TRBV30
D: TRBD2
size: many
DNA: TGTGCCTGGAGTGTGGAAGCGGGGTTTACCGGGGAGCTGTTTTTT
CDR3: CAWSVEAGFTGELFF

J: TRBJ2-5
V: TRBV5-1
D: -
size: many
DNA: TGCGCCAGCAGCTCCCGGGCCATCCAAGAGACCCAGTACTTC
CDR3: CASSSRAIQETQYF

J: TRBJ1-2
V: TRBV20-1
D: -
size: many
DNA: TGCAGTGCTAGAGAGGGGGGGACGGCCTATGGCTACACCTTC
CDR3: CSAREGGTAYGYTF

J: TRBJ2-5
V: TRBV30
D: -
size: many
DNA: TGTGCCTGGGAGGGACCCACAGAACAAGAGACCCAGTACTTC
CDR3: CAWEGPTEQETQYF

J: TRBJ1-5
V: TRBV6-2/TRBV6-3
D: -
size: -
DNA: TGTGCCAGCATACCTTCGGGGGCGAGCAATCAGCCCCAGCATTTT
CDR3: CASIPSGASNQPQHF

J: TRBJ1-2
V: TRBV20-1
D: TRBD1
size: many
DNA: TGCAGTGCCGAGACAGGGGGAAACTATGGCTACACCTTC
CDR3: CSAETGGNYGYTF

J: TRBJ2-7
V: TRBV11-2
D: -
size: many
DNA: TGTGCCAGCAGCTTAGGACGTAGGGAGCAGTACTTC
CDR3: CASSLGRREQYF

J: TRBJ2-1
V: TRBV20-1
D: TRBD1
size: many
DNA: TGCAGTGCTAGGCGGCGCAGGGGGCTCGATGAGCAGTTCTTC
CDR3: CSARRRRGLDEQFF

J: TRBJ2-5
V: TRBV2
D: TRBD2
size: many
DNA: TGTGCCAGCAGTGGGAGGAGCGGGGGCCAAGAGACCCAGTACTTC
CDR3: CASSGRSGGQETQYF

J: TRBJ2-1
V: TRBV10-3
D: TRBD2
size: many
DNA: TGTGCCATCAGTGAGGGTAGCGGGGCCTACAATGAGCAGTTCTTC
CDR3: CAISEGSGAYNEQFF

J: TRBJ2-2
V: TRBV9
D: -
size: many
DNA: TGTGCCAGCAGCGTAGCCCCGGGGAACACCGGGGAGCTGTTTTTT
CDR3: CASSVAPGNTGELFF

J: TRBJ1-5
V: TRBV2
D: -
size: many
DNA: TGTGCCAGCAGTGAAGCGCGGGCAGTAGTAGCCCAGCCCCAGCATTTT
CDR3: CASSEARAVVAQPQHF

J: TRBJ2-1
V: TRBV7-6
D: TRBD2
size: many
DNA: TGTGCCAGCAGCTTAGCGTCGACTAGCGGGGGGGTTTACAATGAGCAGTTCTTC
CDR3: CASSLASTSGGVYNEQFF

J: TRBJ1-5
V: TRBV7-2
D: -
size: many
DNA: TGTGCCAGCAGCTTAGATGGGACGTTTCAGCCCCAGCATTTT
CDR3: CASSLDGTFQPQHF

J: TRBJ2-1
V: TRBV20-1
D: -
size: many
DNA: TGCAGTGCTAGGGTTGGGGCGGATTACAATGAGCAGTTCTTC
CDR3: CSARVGADYNEQFF

J: TRBJ2-1
V: TRBV19
D: -
size: -
DNA: TGTGCCAGTAGTATATTCCAGGACAGAAGGCCCTACAATGAGCAGTTCTTC
CDR3: CASSIFQDRRPYNEQFF

J: TRBJ1-4
V: TRBV19
D: -
size: -
DNA: TGTGCCAGTAGACCCTTGGGAGACGAAGGTGAAAAACTGTTTTTT
CDR3: CASRPLGDEGEKLFF

J: TRBJ1-5
V: TRBV27
D: TRBD1
size: -
DNA: TGTGCCAGCAGCGGACAGGGGAGACGTAATCAGCCCCATCATTTT
CDR3: CASSGQGRRNQPHHF

J: TRBJ2-7
V: TRBV7-2
D: -
size: many
DNA: TGTGCCAGCAGCTTTGTCTCTGAGATAACTTACGAGCAGTACTTC
CDR3: CASSFVSEITYEQYF